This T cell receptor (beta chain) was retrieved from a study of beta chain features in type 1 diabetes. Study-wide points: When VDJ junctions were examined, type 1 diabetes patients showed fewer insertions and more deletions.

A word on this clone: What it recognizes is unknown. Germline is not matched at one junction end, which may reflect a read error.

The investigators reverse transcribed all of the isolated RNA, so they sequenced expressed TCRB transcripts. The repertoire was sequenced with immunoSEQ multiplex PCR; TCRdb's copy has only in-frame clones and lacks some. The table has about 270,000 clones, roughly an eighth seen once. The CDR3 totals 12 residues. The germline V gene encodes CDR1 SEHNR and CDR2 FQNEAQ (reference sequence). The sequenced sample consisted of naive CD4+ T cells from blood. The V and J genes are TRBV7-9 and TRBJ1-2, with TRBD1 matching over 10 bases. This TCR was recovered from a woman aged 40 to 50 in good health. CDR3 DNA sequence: TGTGCCAGCAGCTTCGAAGACAGGGGGCCCATCTTC. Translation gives CASSFEDRGPIF. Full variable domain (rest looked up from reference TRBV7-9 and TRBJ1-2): DTGVSQNPRHKITKRGQNVTFRCDPISEHNRLYWYRQTLGQGPEFLTYFQNEAQLEKSRLLSDRFSAERPKGSFSTLEIQRTEQGDSAMYLCASSFEDRGPIFGSGTRLTVV.